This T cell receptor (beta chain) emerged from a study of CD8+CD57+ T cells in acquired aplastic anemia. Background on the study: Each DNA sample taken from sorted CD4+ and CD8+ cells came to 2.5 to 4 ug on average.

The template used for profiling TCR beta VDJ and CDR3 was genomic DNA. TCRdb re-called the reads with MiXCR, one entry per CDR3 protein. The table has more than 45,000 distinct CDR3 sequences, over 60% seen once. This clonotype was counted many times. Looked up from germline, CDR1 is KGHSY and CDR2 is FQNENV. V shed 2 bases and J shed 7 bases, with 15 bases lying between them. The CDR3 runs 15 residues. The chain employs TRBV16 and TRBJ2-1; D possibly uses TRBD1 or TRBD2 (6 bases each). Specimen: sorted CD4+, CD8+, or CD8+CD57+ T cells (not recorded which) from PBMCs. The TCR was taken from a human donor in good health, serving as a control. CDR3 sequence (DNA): TGTGCCAGCAGCCAAGGGCTGGGGGGCTATAATGAGCAGTTCTTC. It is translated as CASSQGLGGYNEQFF. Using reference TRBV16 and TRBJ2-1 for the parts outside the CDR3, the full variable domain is GEEVAQTPKHLVRGEGQKAKLYCAPIKGHSYVFWYQQVLKNEFKFLISFQNENVFDETGMPKERFSAKCLPNSPCSLEIQATKLEDSAVYFCASSQGLGGYNEQFFGPGTRLTVL.